The 25 T cell receptor beta chains below were found in one sample sequenced in a study of long-term antiretroviral therapy in people with HIV. The assay used was immunoSEQ (version v3.0), run at survey level. Using immunoSEQ multiplex PCR, the repertoire was profiled, and TCRdb retains in-frame clones only, with some absent. Of about 21,000 clones listed, around 81% are singletons. Sequenced material: unsorted PBMCs, taken about 4 years after starting antiretroviral therapy. The receptors were sampled from a young man with HIV.

This rearrangement joins TRBV10-3 to TRBJ2-1, with 7 bases lining up with TRBD1. J was trimmed by 3 bases and V by 8 bases; bases with no gene match: 4. The CDR3 totals 13 residues. Germline V gene lookup returns CDR1 ENHRY and CDR2 SYGVKD. CDR3 DNA: TGTGCCATCGAGGCAGGGGGCTACAATGAGCAGTTCTTC. Protein: CAIEAGGYNEQFF.

The chain links TRBV28 to TRBJ1-5; D is unresolved. CDR3 length: 13 amino acids. Germline V CDR1 and CDR2: MDHEN, SYDVKM. Trimming shortened V by 7 bases and J by 9 bases, and 16 bases separated the two germline ends. The CDR3 sequence: CASTGDIDRPQHF. The CDR3 DNA sequence: TGTGCCAGCACCGGAGACATTGATCGGCCCCAGCATTTT.

V is TRBV19 and J is TRBJ1-6; D is unclear. The V end lost 4 bases, the J end lost 8 bases, and 9 bases lay between the germline ends. Germline CDR1 is LNHDA and CDR2 is SQIVND (reference sequence). The CDR3 totals 13 residues. CDR3 protein: CASSTLPDSPLHF. CDR3 DNA: TGTGCCAGTAGTACACTCCCTGATTCACCCCTCCACTTT.

In this sample, this clone turned up once. This rearrangement joins TRBV14 to TRBJ1-1, with unresolved D. V shed 2 bases and J shed 7 bases, with 11 bases lying between them. The germline CDR1 and CDR2 sequences are SGHDN and FVKESK. The CDR3 sequence is 13 residues long. The CDR3 nucleotides read TGTGCCAGCAGCCAACTCCCCCCCTATGAAGCTTTCTTT. Protein product: CASSQLPPYEAFF.

The chain combines TRBV11-2 with TRBJ2-7; D remains ambiguous. Trimming removed 3 bases at V and 3 bases at J, with 6 bases between. This CDR3 has 12 residues. Germline V gives CDR1 SGHAT, CDR2 FQNNGV. The CDR3 sequence is CASSLSFYEQYF. CDR3 bases: TGTGCCAGCAGCTTGTCGTTCTACGAGCAGTACTTC. The complete variable domain, with remaining parts taken from reference TRBV11-2 and TRBJ2-7, reads EAGVAQSPRYKIIEKRQSVAFWCNPISGHATLYWYQQILGQGPKLLIQFQNNGVVDDSQLPKDRFSAERLKGVDSTLKIQPAKLEDSAVYLCASSLSFYEQYFGPGTRLTVT.

The chain combines TRBV5-1 with TRBJ1-1, with D unresolved. In germline, CDR1 is SGHRS, CDR2 YFSETQ. The CDR3 contains 13 residues. Trimming removed 4 bases from V and 5 bases from J, with 12 bases in between. This CDR3 is CASSPPGRTEAFF. The CDR3 DNA is TGCGCCAGCAGCCCCCCTGGGAGAACTGAAGCTTTCTTT.

This clone was observed a few times. This rearrangement joins TRBV7-2 to TRBJ1-1, with D unclear. Germline CDR1 SGHTA, CDR2 FQGNSA. V lost 5 bases to trimming and J lost 6 bases, with 13 bases between them. The CDR3 length is 13 residues. This CDR3 reads CASSPHTVPEAFF. The DNA for the CDR3 is TGTGCCAGCAGCCCTCATACGGTGCCTGAAGCTTTCTTT. Drawing the rest from reference TRBV7-2 and TRBJ1-1, the complete variable domain is GAGVSQSPSNKVTEKGKDVELRCDPISGHTALYWYRQSLGQGLEFLIYFQGNSAPDKSGLPSDRFSAERTGGSVSTLTIQRTQQEDSAVYLCASSPHTVPEAFFGQGTRLTVV.

DNA of the CDR3: TGTGCCAGCAGCTTGGGGGATACGAACTATGGCTACACCTTC. Protein sequence: CASSLGDTNYGYTF. V is TRBV5-6 and J is TRBJ1-2; D unresolved. Deletions cut 0 bases from V and 2 bases from J, with 8 bases between. The CDR3 runs to 14 residues. Per germline, CDR1 SGHDT and CDR2 YYEEEE.

The chain joins TRBV5-6 to TRBJ1-3; no clear D. The CDR3 sequence is 14 residues long. Trimming left V 4 bases short and J 0 bases short, with 8 bases between. CDR1 SGHDT and CDR2 YYEEEE come from the germline V gene. In nucleotides, the CDR3 is TGTGCCAGCAGCAGGGAAGACTCTGGAAACACCATATATTTT. This sequence encodes CASSREDSGNTIYF.

Only one count was recorded for this clone. The chain employs TRBV29-1 and TRBJ2-7; D may be TRBD1 or TRBD2 (5 bases each). This CDR3 is 12 amino acids long. The ends were cut back, 4 bases at V and 7 bases at J, with 14 bases in the middle. In germline, CDR1 is SQVTM, CDR2 ANQGSEA. As DNA, the CDR3 is TGCAGCGTTGCCTCTGACAGAGGGGAGCAGTACTTC. Protein: CSVASDRGEQYF.

The genes are TRBV29-1 and TRBJ2-1; no definite D call. The V end lost 3 bases, the J end lost 3 bases, and 3 bases lay between the germline ends. The CDR3 covers 11 residues. Germline loops: CDR1 SQVTM, CDR2 ANQGSEA. CDR3 DNA sequence: TGCAGCGTTGATGGCTACAATGAGCAGTTCTTC. Translation gives CSVDGYNEQFF.

The rearrangement uses TRBV7-3 and TRBJ1-1; D unresolved. This CDR3 has 13 residues. V was cut by 2 bases and J by 4 bases, with 8 bases left in between. The germline V gene encodes CDR1 SGHTA and CDR2 FQGTGA. This CDR3 is CASSLHGSTEAFF. CDR3 bases: TGTGCCAGCAGCTTACATGGGAGCACTGAAGCTTTCTTT.

V and J are TRBV28 and TRBJ1-2; 9 bases fit TRBD1. The CDR3 contains 14 residues. The germline V gene has CDR1 MDHEN and CDR2 SYDVKM. J lost 4 bases, V lost 4 bases, and 4 bases had no gene match. The CDR3: CASSSGQGFYGYTF. Here the CDR3 DNA reads TGTGCCAGCAGTTCCGGACAGGGGTTCTATGGCTACACCTTC.

This chain connects TRBV5-5 to TRBJ1-5; the D gene is possibly TRBD1 (6 bases). The ends were cut back, 4 bases at V and 5 bases at J, with 13 bases in the middle. Per germline, CDR1 SGHKS and CDR2 YYEKEE (reference sequence). This CDR3 contains 14 residues. The DNA of the CDR3 is TGTGCCAGCAGCCCCGGGACACAGGATCAGCCCCAGCATTTT. It translates to CASSPGTQDQPQHF.

This sequence joins TRBV2 and TRBJ1-2; D call uncertain. The CDR3 spans 14 residues. CDR1 is SNHLY, CDR2 FYNNEI, per germline. Between the trimmed V and J ends, which lost 6 bases and 4 bases, there was a span of 15 bases. Written as DNA, the CDR3 is TGTGCCAGCAGCGACGTCGTACATTTCTATGGCTACACCTTC. This encodes CASSDVVHFYGYTF.

J is TRBJ2-3 and V is TRBV7-9; TRBD1 agrees at 8 bases. This CDR3 spans 16 amino acids. J was trimmed by 3 bases and V by 2 bases; bases with no gene match: 7. CDR1 is SEHNR and CDR2 is FQNEAQ in the germline V gene (reference sequence). CDR3 amino acids: CASSLTGGVGTDTQYF. The CDR3 DNA reads TGTGCCAGCAGCTTAACAGGGGGAGTCGGGACAGATACGCAGTATTTT.

The gene calls are TRBV6-1 and TRBJ2-2; D might be TRBD2 (7 bases). The germline V gene encodes CDR1 MNHNS and CDR2 SASEGT. The germline V and J ends were trimmed by 1 base and 2 bases, with 14 bases remaining between them. The CDR3 covers 17 residues. DNA for the CDR3: TGTGCCAGCAGTGAAGTAGGTGGCGGGGGCAACACCGGGGAGCTGTTTTTT. Residues: CASSEVGGGGNTGELFF.

This rearrangement joins TRBV14 to TRBJ2-1; 11 positions agree with TRBD2. This CDR3 has 16 residues. The V and J ends lost 4 bases and 5 bases, in that order; junction bases with no gene match: 7. Germline lookup yields CDR1 SGHDN and CDR2 FVKESK. DNA of the CDR3: TGTGCCAGCAGCCCACTACTAGCGGGGGCCGACAATGAGCAGTTCTTC. Protein sequence: CASSPLLAGADNEQFF.

The chain recombines TRBV5-4 with TRBJ2-2; perhaps TRBD2 as D (6 bases). From germline, CDR1 is SGHNT and CDR2 YYREEE (reference sequence). Trimming took off 4 bases at V and 3 bases at J, with 19 bases between the two ends. The CDR3 covers 17 residues. CDR3 amino acids: CASSPTGGTGYTGELFF. The CDR3 nucleotides read TGTGCCAGCAGCCCTACCGGGGGAACTGGGTACACCGGGGAGCTGTTTTTT.

The chain uses TRBV28 and TRBJ2-2, with a weak D call TRBD2 (7 bases). The V end was cut by 7 bases, the J end by 5 bases, with 14 bases between. Germline V gene data show CDR1 as MDHEN and CDR2 as SYDVKM. This CDR3 has 14 amino acids. Here the CDR3 DNA reads TGTGCCAGCATAAGGGGGGGACGAACCGGGGAGCTGTTTTTT. This codes for CASIRGGRTGELFF.

This chain joins TRBV29-1 and TRBJ1-1; D unresolved. Trimming left V 4 bases short and J 1 base short, with 10 bases between. The germline V gene encodes CDR1 SQVTM and CDR2 ANQGSEA. This CDR3 region has 13 residues. The CDR3 protein is CSVAVASNTEAFF. CDR3 nucleotide sequence: TGCAGCGTTGCGGTTGCCTCGAACACTGAAGCTTTCTTT.

This clone was counted once. V and J are TRBV10-1 and TRBJ2-5; a weak D match, TRBD2 (5 bases). CDR3 length equals 14 residues. Germline V gene data show CDR1 as WNHNN and CDR2 as SYGVQD (reference sequence). Between the trimmed V and J ends, which lost 5 bases and 1 base, there was a span of 11 bases. CDR3 bases: TGCGCCAGCAGTTTCTCGAGGGCCCAAGAGACCCAGTACTTC. Amino acids: CASSFSRAQETQYF.

The chain uses TRBV10-3 and TRBJ1-6; the match to TRBD1 covers 8 bases. The V gene's germline CDR1 is ENHRY and CDR2 SYGVKD. The CDR3 has 14 amino acids. Trimming cost V 7 bases and J 10 bases; bases outside gene matches: 9. CDR3 sequence reads: CAITPSTGGSPLHF. In DNA form, the CDR3 reads TGTGCCATCACCCCTTCTACAGGGGGATCACCCCTCCACTTT.

The CDR3 reads CASSGPNYGYTF. Here the CDR3 DNA reads TGTGCCAGCAGCGGCCCCAACTATGGCTACACCTTC. The V and J genes are TRBV9 and TRBJ1-2; no clear D. V was trimmed by 3 bases and J by 2 bases, leaving 5 bases between them. Germline-derived CDR1 and CDR2 are SGDLS and YYNGEE. This CDR3 comprises 12 residues.

J is TRBJ1-4 and V is TRBV9; the match to TRBD1 covers 7 bases. Per germline, CDR1 SGDLS and CDR2 YYNGEE. This CDR3 contains 16 residues. Trimming at V came to 3 bases and at J to 5 bases, leaving 10 bases not matched to a gene. The CDR3 nucleotides are TGTGCCAGCAGCGCTCGACAGGGATTAGGAAATGAAAAACTGTTTTTT. This sequence encodes CASSARQGLGNEKLFF.